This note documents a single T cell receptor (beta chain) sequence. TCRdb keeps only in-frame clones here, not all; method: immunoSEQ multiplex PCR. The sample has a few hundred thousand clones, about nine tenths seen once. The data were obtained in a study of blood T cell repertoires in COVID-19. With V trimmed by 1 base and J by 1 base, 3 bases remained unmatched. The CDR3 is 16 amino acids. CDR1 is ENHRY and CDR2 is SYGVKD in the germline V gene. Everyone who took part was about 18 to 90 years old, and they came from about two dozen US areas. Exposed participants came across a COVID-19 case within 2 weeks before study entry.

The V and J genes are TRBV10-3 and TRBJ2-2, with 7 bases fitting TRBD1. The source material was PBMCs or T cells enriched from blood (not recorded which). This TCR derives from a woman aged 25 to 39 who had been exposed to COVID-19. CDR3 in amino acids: CAISEFRTGNTGELFF. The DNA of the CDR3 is TGTGCCATCAGTGAGTTTCGGACAGGGAACACCGGGGAGCTGTTTTTT.